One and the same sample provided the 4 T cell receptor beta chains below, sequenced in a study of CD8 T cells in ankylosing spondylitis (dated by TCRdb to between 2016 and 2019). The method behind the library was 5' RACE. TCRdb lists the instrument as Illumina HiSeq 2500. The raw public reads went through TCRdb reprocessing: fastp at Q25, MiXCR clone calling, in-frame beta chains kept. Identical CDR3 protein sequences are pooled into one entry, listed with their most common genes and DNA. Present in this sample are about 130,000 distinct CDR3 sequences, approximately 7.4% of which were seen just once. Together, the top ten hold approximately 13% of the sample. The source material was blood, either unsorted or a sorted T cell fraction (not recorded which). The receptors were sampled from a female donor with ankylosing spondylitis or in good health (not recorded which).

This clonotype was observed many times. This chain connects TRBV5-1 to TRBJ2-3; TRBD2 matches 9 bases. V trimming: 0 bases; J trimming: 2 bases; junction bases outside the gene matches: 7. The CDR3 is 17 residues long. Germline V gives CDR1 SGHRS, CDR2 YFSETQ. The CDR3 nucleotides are TGCGCCAGCAGCTTGGTTCCTATGGGACTAGCCACAGATACGCAGTATTTT. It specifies CASSLVPMGLATDTQYF.

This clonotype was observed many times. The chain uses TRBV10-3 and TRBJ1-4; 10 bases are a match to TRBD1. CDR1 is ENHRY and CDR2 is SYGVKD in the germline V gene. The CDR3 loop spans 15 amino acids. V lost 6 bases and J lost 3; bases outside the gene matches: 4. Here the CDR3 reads CAIRNGQGANEKLFF. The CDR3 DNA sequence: TGTGCCATCAGGAACGGACAGGGGGCTAATGAAAAACTGTTTTTT.

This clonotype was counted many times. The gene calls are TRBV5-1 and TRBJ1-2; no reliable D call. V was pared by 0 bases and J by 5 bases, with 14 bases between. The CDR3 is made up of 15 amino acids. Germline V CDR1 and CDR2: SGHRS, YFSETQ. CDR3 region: CASSLVINSPYGYTF. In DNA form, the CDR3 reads TGCGCCAGCAGCTTGGTGATAAATTCGCCGTATGGCTACACCTTC.

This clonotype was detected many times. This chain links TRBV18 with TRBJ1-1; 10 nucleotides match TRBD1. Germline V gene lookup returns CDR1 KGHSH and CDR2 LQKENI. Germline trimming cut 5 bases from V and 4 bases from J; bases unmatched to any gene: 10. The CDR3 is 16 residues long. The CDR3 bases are TGTGCCAGCTCATCGGGACAGGGGATTAGGGGCACTGAAGCTTTCTTT. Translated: CASSSGQGIRGTEAFF.